This T cell receptor (beta chain) derives from a study of T cell clonotyping in hematopoietic cell transplantation. Germline V CDR1 and CDR2: SEHNR, FQNEAQ (reference sequence). The CDR3 has 14 residues. The table came from immunoSEQ multiplex PCR; TCRdb's copy has only in-frame clones and leaves some out. The sample consists of about 47,000 clones, roughly four fifths of them appearing once. Time point here: recipient sample about 28 days before transplant, after cytoreduction. Turning to this clone: Germline and junction disagree at one end, which may indicate a read error.

Sequenced here: peripheral blood mononuclear cells, sampled before stem cell transplant. The source is a man aged 60 to 69 with myelodysplastic syndrome. Some clones in this sample may be carry-over from other donors' samples. The chain recombines TRBV7-9 with TRBJ1-2; D not certain. CDR3 sequence: CASSPPFRFYGYTF. CDR3 coding DNA: TGTGCCAGCAGCCCCCCCTTCCGCTTCTATGGCTACACCTTT.